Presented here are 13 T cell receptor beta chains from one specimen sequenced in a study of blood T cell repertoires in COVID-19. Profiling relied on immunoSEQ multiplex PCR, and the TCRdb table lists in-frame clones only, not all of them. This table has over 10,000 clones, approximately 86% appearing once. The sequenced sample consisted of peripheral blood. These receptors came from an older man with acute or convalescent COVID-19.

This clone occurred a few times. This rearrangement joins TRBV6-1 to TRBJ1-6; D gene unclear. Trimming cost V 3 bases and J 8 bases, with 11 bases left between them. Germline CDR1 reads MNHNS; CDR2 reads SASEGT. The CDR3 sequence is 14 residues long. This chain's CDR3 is CASSEIDTYSPLHF. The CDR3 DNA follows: TGTGCCAGCAGTGAGATCGATACATATTCACCCCTCCACTTT.

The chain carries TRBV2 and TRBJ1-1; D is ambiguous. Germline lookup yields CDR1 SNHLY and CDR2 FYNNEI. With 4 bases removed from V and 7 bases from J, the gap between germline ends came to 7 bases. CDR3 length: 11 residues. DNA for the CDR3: TGTGCCAGCAGTGTGAGGTATGAAGCTTTCTTT. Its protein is CASSVRYEAFF.

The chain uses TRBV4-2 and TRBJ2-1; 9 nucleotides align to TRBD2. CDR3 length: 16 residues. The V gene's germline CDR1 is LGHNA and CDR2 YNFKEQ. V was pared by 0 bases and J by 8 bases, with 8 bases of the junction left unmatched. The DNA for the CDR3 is TGTGCCAGCAGCCAAGAAGCGGGACTAGCCACTGATGAGCAGTTCTTC. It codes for CASSQEAGLATDEQFF.

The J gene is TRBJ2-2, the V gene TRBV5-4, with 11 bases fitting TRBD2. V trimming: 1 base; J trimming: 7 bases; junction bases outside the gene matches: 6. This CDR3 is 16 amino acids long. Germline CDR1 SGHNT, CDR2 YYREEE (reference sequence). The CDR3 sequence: CASSLPSGRFGGELFF. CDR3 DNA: TGTGCCAGCAGCTTGCCTAGCGGGAGGTTTGGCGGGGAGCTGTTTTTT.

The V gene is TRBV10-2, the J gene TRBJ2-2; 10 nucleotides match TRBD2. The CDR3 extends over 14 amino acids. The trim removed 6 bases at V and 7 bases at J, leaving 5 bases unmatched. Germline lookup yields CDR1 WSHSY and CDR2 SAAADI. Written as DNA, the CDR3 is TGCGCCAGCAGGAAAGCGGGGGGGGGCGGGGAGCTGTTTTTT. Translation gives CASRKAGGGGELFF.

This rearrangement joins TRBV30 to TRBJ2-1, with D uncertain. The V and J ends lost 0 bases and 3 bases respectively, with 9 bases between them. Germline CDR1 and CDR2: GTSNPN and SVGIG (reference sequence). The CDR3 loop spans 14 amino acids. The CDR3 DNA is TGTGCCTGGAGTGTATCTCCCTTCTACAATGAGCAGTTCTTC. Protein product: CAWSVSPFYNEQFF.

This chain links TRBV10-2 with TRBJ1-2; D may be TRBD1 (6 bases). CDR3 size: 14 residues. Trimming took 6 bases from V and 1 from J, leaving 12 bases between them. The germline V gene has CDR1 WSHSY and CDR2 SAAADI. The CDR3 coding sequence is TGCGCCAGCAGGGGCGCACAGGGTAACTATGGCTACACCTTC. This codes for CASRGAQGNYGYTF.

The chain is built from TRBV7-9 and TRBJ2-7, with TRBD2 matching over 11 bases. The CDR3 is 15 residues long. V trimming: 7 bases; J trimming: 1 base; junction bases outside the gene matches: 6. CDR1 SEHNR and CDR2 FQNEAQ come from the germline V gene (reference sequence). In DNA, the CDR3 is TGTGCCAGCAACACGGGGACTAGCGGATCCTACGAGCAGTACTTC. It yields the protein CASNTGTSGSYEQYF.

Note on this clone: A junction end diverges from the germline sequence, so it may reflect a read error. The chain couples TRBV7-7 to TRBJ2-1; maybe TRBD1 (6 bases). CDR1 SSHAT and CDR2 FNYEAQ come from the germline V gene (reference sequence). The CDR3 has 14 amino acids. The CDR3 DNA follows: TGTGCTAGCAGCTTATTTGGGGGCGAGAATGAGCAGTTCTTC. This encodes CASSLFGGENEQFF.

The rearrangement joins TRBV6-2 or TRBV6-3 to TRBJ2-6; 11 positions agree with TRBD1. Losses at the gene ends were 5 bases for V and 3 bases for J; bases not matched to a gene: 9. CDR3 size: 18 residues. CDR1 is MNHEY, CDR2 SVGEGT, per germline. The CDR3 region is CASSKGDRGIYGANVLTF. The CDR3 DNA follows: TGTGCCAGCAGTAAAGGGGACAGGGGGATATATGGGGCCAACGTCCTGACTTTC.

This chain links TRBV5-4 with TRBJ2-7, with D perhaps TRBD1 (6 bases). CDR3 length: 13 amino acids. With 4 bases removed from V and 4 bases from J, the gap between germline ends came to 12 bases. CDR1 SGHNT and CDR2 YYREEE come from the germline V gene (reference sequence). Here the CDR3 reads CASSHGTPYEQYF. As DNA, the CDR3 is TGTGCCAGCAGCCACGGGACACCGTACGAGCAGTACTTC.

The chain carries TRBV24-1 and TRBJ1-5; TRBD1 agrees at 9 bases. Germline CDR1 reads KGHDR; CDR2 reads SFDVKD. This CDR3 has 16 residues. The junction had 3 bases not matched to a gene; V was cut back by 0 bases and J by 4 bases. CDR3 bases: TGTGCCACCAGTGATTTGAGGGACAGGGAGAATCAGCCCCAGCATTTT. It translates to CATSDLRDRENQPQHF.

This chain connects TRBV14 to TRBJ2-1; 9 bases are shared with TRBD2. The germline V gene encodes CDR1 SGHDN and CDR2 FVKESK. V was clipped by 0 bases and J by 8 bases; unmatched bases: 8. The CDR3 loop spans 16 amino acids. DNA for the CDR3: TGTGCCAGCAGCCAAGAGAAATTAGCGGGGGCGGATGAGCAGTTCTTC. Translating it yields CASSQEKLAGADEQFF.